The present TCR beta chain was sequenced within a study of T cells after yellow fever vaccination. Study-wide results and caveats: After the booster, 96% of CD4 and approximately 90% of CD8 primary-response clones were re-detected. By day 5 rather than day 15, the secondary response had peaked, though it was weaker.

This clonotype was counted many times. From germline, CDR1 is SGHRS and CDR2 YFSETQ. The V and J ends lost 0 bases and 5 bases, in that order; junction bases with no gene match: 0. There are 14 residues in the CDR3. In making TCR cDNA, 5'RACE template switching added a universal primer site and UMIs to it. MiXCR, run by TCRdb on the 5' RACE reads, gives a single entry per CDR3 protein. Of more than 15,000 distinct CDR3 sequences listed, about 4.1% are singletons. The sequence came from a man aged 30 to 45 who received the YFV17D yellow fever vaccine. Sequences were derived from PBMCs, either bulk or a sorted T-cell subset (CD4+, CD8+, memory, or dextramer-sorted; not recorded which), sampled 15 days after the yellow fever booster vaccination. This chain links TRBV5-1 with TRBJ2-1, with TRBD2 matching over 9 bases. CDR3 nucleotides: TGCGCCAGCAGCTTGGTAGCGGGAGACAATGAGCAGTTCTTC. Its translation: CASSLVAGDNEQFF.